The clone carrying this T cell receptor (beta chain) has a handful of counts. The authors prepared the TCRbeta library with unique molecular identifiers. TCRdb passed the PCR reads through MiXCR, listing each CDR3 protein once. This table holds about 400,000 distinct CDR3 sequences, 20% found once. This entry comes from a study of T-cell reconstitution after alpha-beta-depleted transplantation in children. V was cut by 3 bases and J by 3 bases, with 9 bases left in between. Looked up from germline, CDR1 is SGHVS and CDR2 is FNYEAQ. The CDR3 is made up of 13 amino acids. This sequence joins TRBV7-6 and TRBJ2-7; D call uncertain. This receptor was taken from a human donor who donated a stem cell graft to a child with acute myeloid leukemia. Sequences were derived from PBMCs from the stem cell graft donor, sampled from the stem cell graft. CDR3 sequence: CASSFTAYYEQYF. For the CDR3, the DNA is TGTGCCAGCAGCTTTACAGCATACTACGAGCAGTACTTC.